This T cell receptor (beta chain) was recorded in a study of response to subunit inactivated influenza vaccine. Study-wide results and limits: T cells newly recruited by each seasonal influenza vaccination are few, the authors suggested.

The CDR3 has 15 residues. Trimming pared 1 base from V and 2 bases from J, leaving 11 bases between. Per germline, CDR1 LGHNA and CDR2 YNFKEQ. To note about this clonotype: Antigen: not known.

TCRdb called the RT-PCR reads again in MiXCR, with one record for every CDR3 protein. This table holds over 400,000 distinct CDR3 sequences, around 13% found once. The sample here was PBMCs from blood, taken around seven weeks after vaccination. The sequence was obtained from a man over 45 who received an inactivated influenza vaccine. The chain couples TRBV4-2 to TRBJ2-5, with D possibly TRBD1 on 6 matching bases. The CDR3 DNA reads TGTGCCAGCAGCCAAGGGACAGCCATACAAGAGACCCAGTACTTC. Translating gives CASSQGTAIQETQYF.